One T cell receptor beta chain is described in this entry. The sample is drawn from a study of shared clonotypes between healthy human individuals. V dropped 3 bases and J dropped 1; count of bases not matched to a gene: 2. CDR3 length: 14 amino acids. Germline loops: CDR1 LNHDA, CDR2 SQIVND (reference sequence). Researchers divided each subset's genomic DNA evenly across several immunoSEQ plates. Among the unsorted PBMC samples, replicate PCRs used around 300 ng DNA, roughly 30,000 T cell genomes. In the source study's methods: ImmunoSEQ sequences covered only the junction and lacked quality scores; filtering therefore differed. The data were produced by immunoSEQ multiplex PCR, yet TCRdb's version contains in-frame clones alone and is incomplete. V and J calls and clone size follow that table, whereas D and trimming were derived from the DNA. The sample lists fewer than 650,000 clones, 76% occurring once.

V gene TRBV19 combines with J gene TRBJ1-1; TRBD1 aligns across 7 bases. The specimen sequenced was PBMCs. This clonotype originated in a woman between 35 and 50 years old in good health. Some clones in this sample may be carry-over from other donors' samples. CDR3 sequence reads: CASSMGQPNTEAFF. In DNA, the CDR3 is TGTGCCAGTAGTATGGGACAGCCGAACACTGAAGCTTTCTTT.